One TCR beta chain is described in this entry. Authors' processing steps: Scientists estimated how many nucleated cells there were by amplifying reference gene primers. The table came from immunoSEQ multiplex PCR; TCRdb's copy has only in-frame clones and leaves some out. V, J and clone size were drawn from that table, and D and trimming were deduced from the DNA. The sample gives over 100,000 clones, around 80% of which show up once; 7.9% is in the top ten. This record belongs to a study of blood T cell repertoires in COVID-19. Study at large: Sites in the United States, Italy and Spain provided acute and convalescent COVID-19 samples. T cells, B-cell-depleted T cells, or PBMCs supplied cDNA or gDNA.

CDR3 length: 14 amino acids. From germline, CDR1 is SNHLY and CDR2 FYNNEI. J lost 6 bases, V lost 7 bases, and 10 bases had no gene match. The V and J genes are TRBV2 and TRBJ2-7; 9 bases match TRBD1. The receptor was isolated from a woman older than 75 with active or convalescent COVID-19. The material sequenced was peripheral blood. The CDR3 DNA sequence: TGTGCCAGCAACGAGGGACAGGGTCGGATCGAGCAGTACTTC. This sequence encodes CASNEGQGRIEQYF.